This is a list of T cell receptor beta chains from one sample in a study of cytomegalovirus exposure and HLA in healthy donors. Method: immunoSEQ multiplex PCR; TCRdb's copy keeps in-frame clones and lacks some. The repertoire holds about 150,000 clones, with about four fifths as singletons. Sequenced material: PBMCs. The receptors stem from a human donor in good health. CDR3s include the opening cysteine and the closing phenylalanine or tryptophan. Each record gives: CDR3 protein, CDR3 DNA, D gene, V gene, CDR3 length, J gene, clone size. The D gene is left open where the match is weak. Not every row has a clone size; where given, it reads once, few, many or a size class.

CASSERNQPQHF | TGTGCCAGCAGCGAGAGGAATCAGCCCCAGCATTTT | NA | TRBV5-5 | 12 | TRBJ1-5 | NA
CASTGSGGAVETQYF | TGTGCCAGCACCGGTAGCGGGGGGGCCGTCGAGACCCAGTACTTC | TRBD2 | TRBV6-1 | 15 | TRBJ2-5 | NA
CASSRGLAGGSYNEQFF | TGCGCCAGCAGCCGGGGGTTAGCGGGGGGATCCTACAATGAGCAGTTCTTC | TRBD2 | TRBV5-1 | 17 | TRBJ2-1 | NA
CASSIDRRGWDTQYF | TGTGCCAGTAGTATAGACCGGCGCGGATGGGATACGCAGTATTTT | NA | TRBV19 | 15 | TRBJ2-3 | NA
CASSLRKSETDTQYF | TGTGCCAGCAGCTTACGAAAGTCGGAGACAGATACGCAGTATTTT | NA | TRBV7-9 | 15 | TRBJ2-3 | NA
CASSLGLAAPTQYF | TGTGCCAGCAGCTTGGGACTAGCAGCACCCACGCAGTATTTT | TRBD2 | TRBV5-6 | 14 | TRBJ2-3 | NA
CASLRDRGEKLFF | TGTGCCAGCCTGCGGGACAGGGGTGAAAAACTGTTTTTT | TRBD1 | TRBV2 | 13 | TRBJ1-4 | NA
CSSSLEGSKRVF | TGTTCCAGCAGCTTAGAGGGTAGTAAGAGGGTCTTC | NA | TRBV7-9 | 12 | TRBJ1-2 | NA
CASSTGQGNYGYTF | TGTGCCAGCAGCACCGGACAGGGGAACTATGGCTACACCTTC | TRBD1 | TRBV7-3 | 14 | TRBJ1-2 | NA
CASRGGGIGGYTF | TGTGCCAGCAGAGGCGGGGGGATCGGTGGCTACACCTTC | NA | TRBV6-1 | 13 | TRBJ1-2 | few
CASSELLGPYEQYF | TGTGCCAGCAGTGAATTACTGGGGCCCTACGAGCAGTACTTC | NA | TRBV25-1 | 14 | TRBJ2-7 | few
CAIRGVLQETQYF | TGTGCCATCAGAGGAGTACTCCAAGAGACCCAGTACTTC | NA | TRBV10-3 | 13 | TRBJ2-5 | once
CASSEGGGEYGYTF | TGTGCCAGCAGCGAGGGCGGGGGGGAATATGGCTACACCTTC | NA | TRBV9 | 14 | TRBJ1-2 | few
CASSPTTGLNTEAFF | TGTGCCAGCAGCCCAACGACAGGGCTGAACACTGAAGCTTTCTTT | TRBD1 | TRBV9 | 15 | TRBJ1-1 | NA
CASSYGIGRPGNEQFF | TGTGCCAGCAGTTATGGTATCGGGAGGCCGGGAAATGAGCAGTTCTTC | TRBD2 | TRBV6-5 | 16 | TRBJ2-1 | few
CATSRGTGISEQYF | TGTGCCACCAGCAGAGGGACAGGGATTTCCGAGCAGTACTTC | TRBD1 | TRBV15 | 14 | TRBJ2-7 | NA
CASSLESEAFF | TGTGCCAGCAGTTTAGAGAGTGAAGCTTTCTTT | NA | TRBV28 | 11 | TRBJ1-1 | NA
CASSESRGEQFF | TGTGCCAGCAGTGAAAGTCGGGGTGAGCAGTTCTTC | NA | TRBV2 | 12 | TRBJ2-1 | NA
CASSLSQNTGELFF | TGTGCTAGCAGCTTATCCCAGAACACCGGGGAGCTGTTTTTT | NA | TRBV7-7 | 14 | TRBJ2-2 | NA
CASSYSNRPDEQYF | TGTGCCAGCAGTTACTCGAACCGCCCGGACGAGCAGTACTTC | NA | TRBV6-6 | 14 | TRBJ2-7 | NA
CASSQTGLAGGETQYF | TGTGCCAGCAGCCAAACGGGACTAGCGGGAGGGGAGACCCAGTACTTC | TRBD2 | TRBV4-2 | 16 | TRBJ2-5 | NA
CASSYTGDQPQHF | TGTGCCAGCAGTTATACAGGGGATCAGCCCCAGCATTTT | TRBD1 | TRBV2 | 13 | TRBJ1-5 | few
CASSNRTSGYEQYF | TGCGCCAGCAGCAACCGGACTAGCGGGTACGAGCAGTACTTC | TRBD2 | TRBV5-1 | 14 | TRBJ2-7 | NA